This TCR beta chain was captured by sequencing in a study of T cell responses to AZD1222 COVID-19 vaccine. Measured with immunoSEQ multiplex PCR; TCRdb has only the in-frame clones, and not every one. The table records 95,000 to 100,000 clones, more than 75% of them present only once. Trimming pared 5 bases from V and 10 bases from J, leaving 9 bases between. The CDR3 spans 11 residues. Material: peripheral blood, obtained on day 0 of AZD1222 vaccination. The chain couples TRBV12-3 or TRBV12-4 to TRBJ2-1; either TRBD1 or TRBD2 may supply D (6 bases each). The sequence came from an adult in good health. For the CDR3, the DNA is TGTGCCAGCAGTAGGGGGAGGGAGCAGTTCTTC. Its protein product is CASSRGREQFF.